Presented here are 7 T cell receptor beta chains from one specimen sequenced in a study of blood T cell repertoires in COVID-19. The repertoire was sequenced with immunoSEQ multiplex PCR; TCRdb's copy has only in-frame clones and lacks some. The table shows about 79,000 clones, with approximately 90% occurring only once. The material sequenced was peripheral blood. These receptor sequences come from a man aged 50 to 59 with active COVID-19.

By frequency in the sample, this clone is medium-sized. The V call is TRBV4-2, the J call TRBJ2-3; possibly TRBD1 for D (5 bases). Germline lookup yields CDR1 LGHNA and CDR2 YNFKEQ. CDR3 length: 17 residues. The ends were cut back, 0 bases at V and 2 bases at J, with 15 bases in the middle. The CDR3 sequence: CASSQDFRTPVTDTQYF. In DNA form, the CDR3 reads TGTGCCAGCAGCCAAGATTTTAGGACACCAGTCACAGATACGCAGTATTTT.

The rearrangement uses TRBV28 and TRBJ2-1; 9 bases line up with TRBD2. V lost 4 bases and J lost 2; bases outside the gene matches: 0. Germline assignment: CDR1 MDHEN and CDR2 SYDVKM. This CDR3 has 14 amino acids. The CDR3: CASSSSGTYNEQFF. The CDR3 DNA follows: TGTGCCAGCAGTTCTAGCGGGACCTACAATGAGCAGTTCTTC.

This clone was counted a few times. This chain links TRBV24-1 with TRBJ1-2; D unclear. Trimming pared 6 bases from V and 2 bases from J, leaving 9 bases between. The CDR3 runs to 13 residues. Germline V gives CDR1 KGHDR, CDR2 SFDVKD. CDR3 protein: CATSRGDNYGYTF. The CDR3 nucleotides read TGTGCCACCAGTCGGGGAGACAACTATGGCTACACCTTC.

The chain recombines TRBV28 with TRBJ2-7; 9 bases agree with TRBD1. With 6 bases clipped from V and 2 bases from J, the junction kept 8 bases outside the gene matches. The CDR3 totals 15 residues. Germline lookup yields CDR1 MDHEN and CDR2 SYDVKM. CDR3 amino acids: CASSPWDRDAYEQYF. Here the CDR3 DNA reads TGTGCCAGCAGCCCCTGGGACAGGGACGCCTACGAGCAGTACTTC.

The chain carries TRBV5-6 and TRBJ2-2, with unresolved D. V lost 0 bases and J lost 4, with 4 bases in between. The germline V gene has CDR1 SGHDT and CDR2 YYEEEE. The CDR3 is 13 residues long. The DNA of the CDR3 is TGTGCCAGCAGCTTGGTCATCACCGGGGAGCTGTTTTTT. Translated, it gives CASSLVITGELFF.

The chain joins TRBV11-3 to TRBJ1-1; D is unresolved. CDR3 size: 14 residues. The V and J ends lost 5 bases and 3 bases respectively, with 13 bases between them. Germline V gives CDR1 SGHNT, CDR2 YENEEA. DNA for the CDR3: TGTGCCAGCAGCGCCCACATGGGAGACACTGAAGCTTTCTTT. As protein: CASSAHMGDTEAFF.

The chain carries TRBV4-2 and TRBJ2-5; weak D call: TRBD2 (6 bases). The germline CDR1 and CDR2 sequences are LGHNA and YNFKEQ. Trimming shortened V by 4 bases and J by 4 bases, and 13 bases separated the two germline ends. The CDR3 covers 14 residues. CDR3 residues: CASSPARESETQYF. CDR3 nucleotides: TGTGCCAGCAGCCCAGCGCGGGAATCAGAGACCCAGTACTTC.